Below are 15 T cell receptor beta chains sequenced from a single sample in a study of T cell repertoires in cytomegalovirus infection. TCRdb passed the reads through MiXCR, listing each CDR3 protein once. This sample has fewer than 850,000 distinct CDR3 sequences, with almost 30% found just once. Antigens of these TCRs are unknown. This material consisted of cultured CD8+ T cells from PBMCs, taken from culture after CMV antigen stimulation. The source is a human donor in good health (CMV status not recorded). Some clones in this sample may be carry-over from other donors' samples.

The rearrangement links TRBV20-1 to TRBJ1-2, with 8 bases matching TRBD1. CDR1 DFQATT and CDR2 SNEGSKA come from the germline V gene (reference sequence). CDR3 length: 16 residues. With 1 base clipped from V and 4 bases from J, the junction kept 11 bases outside the gene matches. CDR3 in amino acids: CSARVGQGASPYGYTF. CDR3 DNA: TGCAGTGCTAGAGTTGGGCAGGGGGCGAGTCCCTATGGCTACACCTTC.

This clonotype was counted between two and nine times. The CDR3 nucleotides read TGCGCCAGCAGCCAAGTCCTAGCGGGGGCCCAGTACTTC. The encoded protein is CASSQVLAGAQYF. This chain links TRBV4-1 with TRBJ2-5; 10 bases fit TRBD2. The germline V gene has CDR1 MGHRA and CDR2 YSYEKL. V lost 1 base, J lost 9 bases, and 2 bases stayed unmatched. This CDR3 is built from 13 residues.

This chain links TRBV20-1 with TRBJ1-6; D is possibly TRBD1 (6 bases). V lost 6 bases and J 7 bases, leaving 19 bases between the germline ends. This CDR3 comprises 15 residues. From germline, CDR1 is DFQATT and CDR2 SNEGSKA (reference sequence). CDR3 amino acids: CSAAARGLENSPLHF. The CDR3 DNA reads as TGCAGTGCGGCAGCCAGGGGATTGGAAAATTCACCCCTCCACTTT.

This chain uses TRBV7-9 with TRBJ2-5; 9 bases agree with TRBD1. CDR1 SEHNR and CDR2 FQNEAQ come from the germline V gene (reference sequence). J lost 2 bases, V lost 5 bases, and 9 bases had no gene match. This CDR3 has 16 residues. The CDR3 sequence is CASSPRQGVEQETQYF. The CDR3 DNA reads TGTGCCAGCAGCCCTAGACAGGGGGTGGAACAAGAGACCCAGTACTTC.

This clonotype was found many times. The chain links TRBV7-3 to TRBJ1-4; TRBD1 matches at 10 bases. The CDR3 length is 18 residues. With V trimmed by 5 bases and J by 3 bases, 12 bases remained unmatched. CDR1 is SGHTA, CDR2 FQGTGA, per germline. The DNA of the CDR3 is TGTGCCAGCAGCCCCACTTCCCCTGGACAGGGGGCTAATGAAAAACTGTTTTTT. It translates to CASSPTSPGQGANEKLFF.

The J gene is TRBJ2-3, the V gene TRBV27, with TRBD1 identical over 9 bases. V dropped 7 bases and J dropped 4; count of bases not matched to a gene: 9. The CDR3 extends over 15 amino acids. Germline assignment: CDR1 MNHEY and CDR2 SMNVEV (reference sequence). CDR3 coding DNA: TGTGCCAGCAATATACAGGGGGCGAGGTCAGATACGCAGTATTTT. Protein product: CASNIQGARSDTQYF.

The chain has TRBV6-2 or TRBV6-3 and TRBJ1-5, with 9 bases that match TRBD1. The germline CDR1 and CDR2 sequences are MNHEY and SVGEGT. The junction had 21 bases not matched to a gene; V was cut back by 6 bases and J by 3 bases. The CDR3 consists of 20 residues. CDR3 nucleotides: TGTGCCAGCAGCCAAAACCGGGACAGGGTAAAAAAGCCCCTCAATCAGCCCCAGCATTTT. It yields the protein CASSQNRDRVKKPLNQPQHF.

This chain uses TRBV6-2 or TRBV6-3 with TRBJ1-1; no clear D gene. There are 12 residues in the CDR3. CDR1 is MNHEY and CDR2 is SVGEGT in the germline V gene. V lost 5 bases, J lost 6 bases, and 10 bases lay in between. This CDR3 reads CASSTPGPEAFF. Written as DNA, the CDR3 is TGTGCCAGCAGTACCCCGGGCCCTGAAGCTTTCTTT.

Note on this clonotype: Likely a read error: the CDR3 ends without its conserved phenylalanine or tryptophan. The chain has TRBV18 and TRBJ2-4, with D possibly being TRBD1 (6 bases). V shed 4 bases and J shed 0 bases, with 10 bases lying between them. CDR3 length: 15 amino acids. Germline assignment: CDR1 KGHSH and CDR2 LQKENI. CDR3 bases: TGTGCCAGCTCACGCGGACAGTCAGCCAAAAACATTCAGTACTAC. It specifies CASSRGQSAKNIQYY.

This clonotype has more than one count but fewer than ten. The V and J genes are TRBV28 and TRBJ2-2; D ambiguous. V was shortened by 2 bases and J by 2 bases, with 12 bases between the two germline ends. Germline V gene lookup returns CDR1 MDHEN and CDR2 SYDVKM. The CDR3 length is 16 residues. CDR3 protein: CASSLVGSSNTGELFF. DNA for the CDR3: TGTGCCAGCAGTTTAGTAGGCAGTTCTAACACCGGGGAGCTGTTTTTT.

This clonotype turned up a few times. The chain recombines TRBV6-1 with TRBJ1-4; unclear D gene. CDR3 size: 18 residues. Deletions cut 0 bases from V and 8 bases from J, with 22 bases between. Germline V gene data show CDR1 as MNHNS and CDR2 as SASEGT. The DNA of the CDR3 is TGTGCCAGCAGTGAAGCGCATGTTGTTCCTCGGGAGGGCGAAAAACTGTTTTTT. Amino acids: CASSEAHVVPREGEKLFF.

V gene TRBV24-1 combines with J gene TRBJ1-2, with D tentatively TRBD1 (5 bases). The V and J ends lost 4 bases and 3 bases respectively, with 11 bases between them. Germline values: CDR1 KGHDR, CDR2 SFDVKD. The CDR3 sequence is 14 residues long. The CDR3 here is CATSDTDRDYGYTF. The CDR3 bases are TGTGCCACCAGTGACACCGACAGAGACTATGGCTACACCTTC.

The chain employs TRBV27 and TRBJ2-3, with 15 bases identical to TRBD2. Germline CDR1 MNHEY, CDR2 SMNVEV (reference sequence). The length of the CDR3 is 19 residues. The V segment lost 3 bases and the J segment 4 bases; nucleotides outside the gene matches: 11. CDR3 DNA: TGTGCCAGCAGTTTTCTCCGGGGGACTAGCGGGGGGTTCGCAGATACGCAGTATTTT. Protein sequence: CASSFLRGTSGGFADTQYF.

The CDR3 DNA reads TGCGCCAGCAGTGTAGCGGGGAGGACAGATACGCAGTATTTT. Residues: CASSVAGRTDTQYF. The chain couples TRBV10-2 to TRBJ2-3, with TRBD2 matching over 8 bases. The J segment lost 3 bases and the V segment lost 4 bases, leaving 3 bases of the junction unmatched. The germline V gene encodes CDR1 WSHSY and CDR2 SAAADI. This CDR3 has 14 amino acids.

The V gene is TRBV3-1, the J gene TRBJ2-5; no clear D gene. The CDR3 length is 16 residues. Germline V lookup: CDR1 LGHDT, CDR2 YNNKEL (reference sequence). Trimming took 0 bases from V and 2 from J, leaving 13 bases between them. The CDR3, as DNA: TGTGCCAGCAGCCAAGATCATTCATATCCTCAAGAGACCCAGTACTTC. It encodes CASSQDHSYPQETQYF.